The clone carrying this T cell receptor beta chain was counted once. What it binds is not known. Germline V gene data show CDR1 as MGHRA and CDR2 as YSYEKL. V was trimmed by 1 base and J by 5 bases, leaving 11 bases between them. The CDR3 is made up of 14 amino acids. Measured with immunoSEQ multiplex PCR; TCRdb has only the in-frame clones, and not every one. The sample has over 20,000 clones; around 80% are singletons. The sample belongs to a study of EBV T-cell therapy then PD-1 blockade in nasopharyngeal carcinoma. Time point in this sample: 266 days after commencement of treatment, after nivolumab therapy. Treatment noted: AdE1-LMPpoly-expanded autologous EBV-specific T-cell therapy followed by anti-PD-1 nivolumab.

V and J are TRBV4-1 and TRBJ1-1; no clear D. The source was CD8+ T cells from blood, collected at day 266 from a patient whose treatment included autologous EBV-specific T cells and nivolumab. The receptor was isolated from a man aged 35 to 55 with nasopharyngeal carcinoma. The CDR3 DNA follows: TGCGCCAGCAGCCAAGCAAGGCCCACTACTGAAGCTTTCTTT. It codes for CASSQARPTTEAFF.